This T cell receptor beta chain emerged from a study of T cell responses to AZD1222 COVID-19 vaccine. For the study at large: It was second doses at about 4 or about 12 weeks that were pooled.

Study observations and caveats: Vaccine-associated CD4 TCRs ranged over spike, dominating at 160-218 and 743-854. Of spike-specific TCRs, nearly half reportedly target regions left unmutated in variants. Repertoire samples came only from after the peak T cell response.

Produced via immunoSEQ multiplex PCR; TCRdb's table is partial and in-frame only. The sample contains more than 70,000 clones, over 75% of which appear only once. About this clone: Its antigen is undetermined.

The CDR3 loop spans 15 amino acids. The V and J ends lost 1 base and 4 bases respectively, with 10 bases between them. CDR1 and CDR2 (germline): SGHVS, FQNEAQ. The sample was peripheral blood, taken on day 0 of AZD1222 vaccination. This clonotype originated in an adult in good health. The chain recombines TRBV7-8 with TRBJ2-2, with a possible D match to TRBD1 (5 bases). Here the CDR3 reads CASSLGGRGTGELFF. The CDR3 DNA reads TGTGCCAGCAGCTTAGGGGGCCGAGGCACCGGGGAGCTGTTTTTT.